This T cell receptor beta chain appears in the sequencing data of a study of tumor and adjacent non-tumor tissue in lung cancer. Study in general: Histology: about a dozen adenocarcinoma, a couple of squamous cell carcinoma, 1 small cell lung cancer. Aged roughly 31 to 76 years, patients included nine to eleven men and several women with stage I to III disease. On average, productive TCRbeta reads reached roughly 3.9 million per sample. General study points: Compared with tumor, normal lung showed significantly lower TCR diversity.

The library came from three nested PCR rounds adapted from ARM-PCR protocols. TCRdb fed the multiplex PCR reads into MiXCR, producing one record per CDR3 protein. Here the sample spans approximately 53,000 distinct CDR3 sequences, roughly 69% being singletons. A single count supports this clonotype. What it binds is unknown. The template was RNA from unsorted bulk tissue. More than 3 cm separated this lung sample from the edge of the tumor. The specimen was distant non-tumor lung tissue. This TCR was sampled from a woman in her sixties or seventies with non-small cell lung cancer.

The CDR3 loop is CASSLVLTGHTGELFF. As DNA, the CDR3 is TGTGCCAGCAGCTTAGTATTGACGGGACACACCGGGGAGCTGTTTTTT. The chain carries TRBV11-2 and TRBJ2-2, with D tentatively TRBD1 or TRBD2 (5 bases each). The germline V gene has CDR1 SGHAT and CDR2 FQNNGV. Between the trimmed V and J ends, which lost 1 base and 3 bases, there was a span of 12 bases. This CDR3 is built from 16 residues.